This TCR beta chain originates from a study of graft-versus-host responses after intestinal transplantation. Study-wide results and limits: GvH clones were identified in recipient marrow, with some first appearing in ileum or blood.

Comment on this clone: Antigen specificity is unknown.

TCRdb keeps only in-frame clones here, not all; method: immunoSEQ multiplex PCR. The data show about 50,000 clones, around nine tenths seen once. V lost 5 bases to trimming and J lost 1 base, with 4 bases between them. Germline-derived CDR1 and CDR2 are SGHTA and FQGNSA. This CDR3 is 12 amino acids long. The chain joins TRBV7-2 to TRBJ2-3, with D unresolved. The TCR comes from a human donor who was the organ donor for an intestinal transplant. Here the sequenced sample was unstimulated CD4+ T cells sorted from spleen or lymph node cells, taken before transplant. DNA for the CDR3: TGTGCCAGCAGCCCCCGCACAGATACGCAGTATTTT. Translated, it gives CASSPRTDTQYF.